A single sample is the source of the 24 T cell receptor beta chains below, sequenced in a study of shared clonotypes between healthy human individuals (dated by TCRdb to 2018 to 2020). To prepare the library, the immunoSEQ multiplex PCR assay was applied. Entries here come from immuneACCESS through TCRdb and include only in-frame sequences with V and J called. Some clones fail to appear in such tables; in the studies checked, an unresolved V gene covers under half of the shortfall, and the cause of the remainder is unknown. This sample is represented by some 2.1 million clones; roughly 94% of them were singletons. Together, the top ten hold 0.1% to 0.15% of the sample. What was sequenced was naive CD4+ T cells sorted from blood. According to the study, the label for this sample's cell subset or site signals: CD45RA+ positively selected. These TCRs come from a young man in good health.

The rearrangement uses TRBV10-3 and TRBJ1-3, with unresolved D. This CDR3 contains 11 residues. The V gene's germline CDR1 is ENHRY and CDR2 SYGVKD. V lost 3 bases and J lost 8, with 5 bases in between. The CDR3 DNA reads as TGTGCCATCAGTGATGGGGACACCATATATTTT. Amino acids: CAISDGDTIYF.

J is TRBJ2-5 and V is TRBV9; TRBD2 agrees at 9 bases. Looked up from germline, CDR1 is SGDLS and CDR2 is YYNGEE. The CDR3 sequence is 16 residues long. V dropped 0 bases and J dropped 0; count of bases not matched to a gene: 3. CDR3 sequence reads: CASSVESGGYQETQYF. The CDR3 DNA reads TGTGCCAGCAGCGTAGAAAGCGGGGGGTACCAAGAGACCCAGTACTTC.

The chain has TRBV20-1 and TRBJ2-1, with D hard to call. Trimming removed 8 bases at V and 7 bases at J, with 12 bases between. This CDR3 has 11 residues. Germline CDR1 and CDR2: DFQATT and SNEGSKA (reference sequence). Written as DNA, the CDR3 is TGCAGTCTGCTCCGTTGGAATGAGCAGTTCTTC. Translated, it gives CSLLRWNEQFF.

This clone was detected once. J is TRBJ2-1 and V is TRBV10-1, with 10 nucleotides matching TRBD2. V lost 2 bases, J lost 9 bases, and 7 bases stayed unmatched. Germline V gene lookup returns CDR1 WNHNN and CDR2 SYGVQD (reference sequence). This CDR3 has 15 amino acids. The CDR3 sequence: CASSERFVAGGEQFF. The CDR3 DNA sequence: TGCGCCAGCAGTGAGAGGTTCGTAGCGGGGGGTGAGCAGTTCTTC.

This clone was observed a single time. The V and J genes are TRBV6-5 and TRBJ1-2, with a tentative D call TRBD1 (5 bases). V lost 0 bases, J lost 4 bases, and 9 bases lay in between. The CDR3 extends over 14 amino acids. The germline gives CDR1 MNHEY, CDR2 SVGAGI. Here the CDR3 reads CASSYSPTAYGYTF. CDR3 sequence (DNA): TGTGCCAGCAGTTACTCACCGACAGCCTATGGCTACACCTTC.

Notes on this clone: The same CDR3 is also encoded by other DNA sequences in this sample. V gene TRBV9 combines with J gene TRBJ1-3, with TRBD1 identical over 7 bases. The CDR3 sequence is 14 residues long. Trimming took 3 bases from V and 2 from J; bases not matched to a gene: 2. Germline V gives CDR1 SGDLS, CDR2 YYNGEE. This CDR3 reads CASSGQGAGNTIYF. CDR3 bases: TGTGCCAGCAGCGGGCAGGGGGCTGGAAACACCATATATTTT.

The V call is TRBV28, the J call TRBJ2-7; 9 bases line up with TRBD1. This CDR3 has 14 amino acids. The germline CDR1 and CDR2 sequences are MDHEN and SYDVKM. The ends lost 2 bases at V and 5 bases at J; junction bases unmatched: 4. DNA of the CDR3: TGTGCCAGCAGTTTAGTGGGACAGGGAAACGAGCAGTACTTC. This gives the protein CASSLVGQGNEQYF.

As concerns this clone: Within the sample, other DNA sequences also encode this same CDR3. The chain links TRBV7-3 to TRBJ2-2, with 7 bases identical to TRBD1. The CDR3 has 14 amino acids. The trim removed 5 bases at V and 5 bases at J, leaving 5 bases unmatched. CDR1 is SGHTA, CDR2 FQGTGA, per germline. For the CDR3, the DNA is TGTGCCAGCAGCACGGGACAGAGTACCGGGGAGCTGTTTTTT. Its translation: CASSTGQSTGELFF.

The gene calls are TRBV5-1 and TRBJ1-2; possible D gene TRBD1, 5 bases. V was shortened by 5 bases and J by 8 bases, with 13 bases between the two germline ends. This CDR3 has 12 amino acids. Germline V gene lookup returns CDR1 SGHRS and CDR2 YFSETQ. The CDR3 bases are TGCGCCAGCAGGGAGGGGAGGGGCGGCTACACCTTC. This sequence encodes CASREGRGGYTF.

This chain links TRBV6-5 with TRBJ2-7; D call uncertain. The germline gives CDR1 MNHEY, CDR2 SVGAGI. Trimming shortened V by 2 bases and J by 5 bases, and 4 bases separated the two germline ends. CDR3 size: 11 residues. The CDR3 protein is CASSYEDEQYF. CDR3 DNA: TGTGCCAGCAGTTACGAGGACGAGCAGTACTTC.

The rearrangement links TRBV10-2 to TRBJ1-5, with 9 bases that match TRBD1. V was clipped by 6 bases and J by 7 bases; unmatched bases: 7. The germline CDR1 and CDR2 sequences are WSHSY and SAAADI. The CDR3 loop spans 14 amino acids. Written as DNA, the CDR3 is TGCGCCAGCAGGCCGGGACAGGGATACCAGCCCCAGCATTTT. Amino acid sequence: CASRPGQGYQPQHF.

The rearrangement joins TRBV28 to TRBJ1-2, with TRBD1 matching over 9 bases. V shed 6 bases and J 2 bases; nucleotides not matched to a gene: 7. This CDR3 has 15 residues. The germline gives CDR1 MDHEN, CDR2 SYDVKM. CDR3 residues: CASSLTGQGNYGYTF. DNA of the CDR3: TGTGCCAGCAGCCTAACTGGACAGGGGAACTATGGCTACACCTTC.

The rearrangement links TRBV20-1 to TRBJ2-7; D is possibly TRBD2 (6 bases). The CDR3 is 11 residues long. CDR1 is DFQATT, CDR2 SNEGSKA, per germline (reference sequence). V gave up 3 bases and J gave up 7 bases, with 10 bases separating them. The CDR3 sequence is CSASPGGEQYF. In nucleotides, the CDR3 is TGCAGTGCTAGCCCAGGAGGGGAGCAGTACTTC.

The chain joins TRBV5-4 to TRBJ2-1, with 9 bases identical to TRBD2. V lost 4 bases to trimming and J lost 6 bases; unmatched junction nucleotides: 8. CDR1 is SGHNT and CDR2 is YYREEE in the germline V gene (reference sequence). The CDR3 sequence is 15 residues long. In DNA, the CDR3 is TGTGCCAGCAGCATGGGACTAGCAGACTTCAATGAGCAGTTCTTC. Its translation: CASSMGLADFNEQFF.

With respect to this clone: The same CDR3 is also encoded by other DNA sequences in this sample. This chain uses TRBV27 with TRBJ2-7, with a weak D call TRBD1 (5 bases). The CDR3 sequence is 13 residues long. Per germline, CDR1 MNHEY and CDR2 SMNVEV (reference sequence). With 4 bases removed from V and 0 bases from J, the gap between germline ends came to 7 bases. This CDR3 reads CASSYRSSYEQYF. The CDR3 region has the DNA TGTGCCAGCAGTTACAGGAGCTCCTACGAGCAGTACTTC.

The V call is TRBV5-1, the J call TRBJ2-7; 10 nucleotides align to TRBD1. Germline V lookup: CDR1 SGHRS, CDR2 YFSETQ. Losses at the gene ends were 5 bases for V and 5 bases for J; bases not matched to a gene: 7. The CDR3 runs 14 residues. Here the CDR3 DNA reads TGCGCCAGCAGACCCGGGACAGGGGCCAACGAGCAGTACTTC. Protein product: CASRPGTGANEQYF.

This clone is a singleton in its sample. The rearrangement joins TRBV2 to TRBJ1-4; 8 bases fit TRBD1. This CDR3 has 15 residues. Looked up from germline, CDR1 is SNHLY and CDR2 is FYNNEI. With V trimmed by 5 bases and J by 0 bases, 2 bases remained unmatched. CDR3: CASSRDRTTNEKLFF. DNA for the CDR3: TGTGCCAGCAGTCGGGACAGGACAACTAATGAAAAACTGTTTTTT.

The chain has TRBV6-5 and TRBJ1-2; possible D gene TRBD1, 6 bases. This CDR3 region has 14 residues. Trimming removed 2 bases at V and 6 bases at J, with 13 bases between. Germline V CDR1 and CDR2: MNHEY, SVGAGI. The CDR3: CASSYRNRVNGYTF. The CDR3 region has the DNA TGTGCCAGCAGTTACAGGAACAGGGTAAATGGCTACACCTTC.

The chain joins TRBV7-8 to TRBJ2-7, with TRBD1 matching over 8 bases. V was clipped by 6 bases and J by 6 bases; unmatched bases: 10. In germline, CDR1 is SGHVS, CDR2 FQNEAQ. The CDR3 consists of 14 residues. The CDR3 nucleotides are TGTGCCAGCAGTCTCGACAGGGGTAGAGGCGAGCAGTACTTC. It is translated as CASSLDRGRGEQYF.

The gene calls are TRBV5-1 and TRBJ1-5; the match to TRBD1 covers 12 bases. The CDR3 is 16 residues long. Germline CDR1 SGHRS, CDR2 YFSETQ. The trim removed 4 bases at V and 7 bases at J, leaving 9 bases unmatched. In DNA form, the CDR3 reads TGCGCCAGCAGCCCAAACGGGGACAGGGGGCACCAGCCCCAGCATTTT. Its translation: CASSPNGDRGHQPQHF.

Points on this clone: The same CDR3 arises from other DNA sequences in this sample as well. This chain joins TRBV30 and TRBJ1-6; D unresolved. V was clipped by 0 bases and J by 0 bases, with 12 bases between them. This CDR3 contains 17 residues. The germline gives CDR1 GTSNPN, CDR2 SVGIG (reference sequence). This CDR3 reads CAWSVTRTSSYNSPLHF. The CDR3 nucleotides read TGTGCCTGGAGTGTAACTCGGACGAGCTCCTATAATTCACCCCTCCACTTT. The full variable domain, with the rest looked up from reference TRBV30 and TRBJ1-6, is SQTIHQWPATLVQPVGSPLSLECTVEGTSNPNLYWYRQAAGRGLQLLFYSVGIGQISSEVPQNLSASRPQDRQFILSSKKLLLSDSGFYLCAWSVTRTSSYNSPLHFGNGTRLTVT.

The chain links TRBV5-1 to TRBJ1-2, with a weak D call TRBD1 (5 bases). The CDR3 length is 13 residues. Trimming took off 4 bases at V and 7 bases at J, with 14 bases between the two ends. CDR1 and CDR2 from the germline V gene are SGHRS and YFSETQ. CDR3 DNA sequence: TGCGCCAGCAGCGATACGGGTGGGACTGGCTACACCTTC. Encoded protein: CASSDTGGTGYTF.

The rearrangement uses TRBV5-1 and TRBJ2-5; 12 bases fit TRBD2. V lost 1 base, J lost 7 bases, and 8 bases stayed unmatched. The CDR3 extends over 16 amino acids. Germline V gene sequence: CDR1 SGHRS, CDR2 YFSETQ. CDR3 loop: CASSLTTSGREGTQYF. CDR3 in DNA: TGCGCCAGCAGCTTGACGACTAGCGGGAGAGAAGGGACCCAGTACTTC.

Here the CDR3 DNA reads TGTGCCAGCAGCGCTCGGAGGACCGACTACAATGAGCAGTTCTTC. It encodes CASSARRTDYNEQFF. The genes are TRBV2 and TRBJ2-1, with D tentatively TRBD2 (5 bases). V lost 6 bases and J lost 3, with 15 bases in between. This CDR3 is built from 15 residues. The V gene's germline CDR1 is SNHLY and CDR2 FYNNEI. Filled out from reference TRBV2 and TRBJ2-1, the complete variable domain reads EPEVTQTPSHQVTQMGQEVILRCVPISNHLYFYWYRQILGQKVEFLVSFYNNEISEKSEIFDDQFSVERPDGSNFTLKIRSTKLEDSAMYFCASSARRTDYNEQFFGPGTRLTVL.